One and the same sample provided the 27 T cell receptor beta chains below, sequenced in a study of CD8 T cells in ankylosing spondylitis. TCRdb reprocessed the 5' RACE reads with MiXCR, giving one entry per CDR3 protein. The sample shows roughly 280,000 distinct CDR3 sequences, around 20% of them seen only once. The sample consisted of blood, either unsorted or a sorted T cell fraction (not recorded which). The receptor source for this set is a male donor with ankylosing spondylitis or in good health (not recorded which).

The V call is TRBV19, the J call TRBJ1-3, with D perhaps matching TRBD1 (6 bases). Per the germline V gene, CDR1 is LNHDA and CDR2 is SQIVND (reference sequence). Between the trimmed V and J ends, which lost 5 bases and 0 bases, there was a span of 17 bases. The length of the CDR3 is 17 residues. Written as DNA, the CDR3 is TGTGCCAGTAGTCCCGGACAGCGCCTTATCTCTGGAAACACCATATATTTT. The encoded protein is CASSPGQRLISGNTIYF.

The V call is TRBV20-1, the J call TRBJ2-5; no clear D gene. Trimming stripped 0 bases from V and 1 base from J, with 12 bases between. Germline V gene data show CDR1 as DFQATT and CDR2 as SNEGSKA (reference sequence). CDR3 size: 15 residues. The CDR3, as DNA: TGCAGTGCTAGAGATCGGGTGGTGGCCCAAGAGACCCAGTACTTC. Protein: CSARDRVVAQETQYF.

This clonotype was seen ten or more times. The gene calls are TRBV12-3 or TRBV12-4 and TRBJ1-1, with unresolved D. Trimming cost V 7 bases and J 1 base, with 10 bases left between them. CDR3 length equals 13 residues. The CDR3 DNA reads TGTGCCAGCACCCGTGCCCAGAACACTGAAGCTTTCTTT. Amino acid sequence: CASTRAQNTEAFF.

The genes are TRBV11-2 and TRBJ2-6; TRBD1 matches 10 bases. Trimming cost V 1 base and J 3 bases; bases outside gene matches: 6. CDR3 length: 18 amino acids. Germline loops: CDR1 SGHAT, CDR2 FQNNGV. In DNA form, the CDR3 reads TGTGCCAGCAGCTTAGTTGGACAGGGGGTAGTTGGGGCCAACGTCCTGACTTTC. It is translated as CASSLVGQGVVGANVLTF. The variable domain in full, completed from reference TRBV11-2 and TRBJ2-6, reads EAGVAQSPRYKIIEKRQSVAFWCNPISGHATLYWYQQILGQGPKLLIQFQNNGVVDDSQLPKDRFSAERLKGVDSTLKIQPAKLEDSAVYLCASSLVGQGVVGANVLTFGAGSRLTVL.

V is TRBV7-6 and J is TRBJ2-3, with 8 bases identical to TRBD1. With V trimmed by 5 bases and J by 4 bases, 5 bases remained unmatched. Germline CDR1 is SGHVS and CDR2 is FNYEAQ. The length of the CDR3 is 14 residues. The CDR3 nucleotides are TGTGCCAGCAGCGCAGGGGGCGCGTCAGATACGCAGTATTTT. This gives the protein CASSAGGASDTQYF.

CDR3 bases: TGTGCCAGCAGCTTCTGGACAGGGGGTAACAATGAGCAGTTCTTC. Translation: CASSFWTGGNNEQFF. The V call is TRBV11-2, the J call TRBJ2-1, with 10 nucleotides matching TRBD1. Germline V lookup: CDR1 SGHAT, CDR2 FQNNGV. J was trimmed by 5 bases and V by 3 bases; bases with no gene match: 4. The CDR3 consists of 15 residues.

The chain recombines TRBV13 with TRBJ2-3; no reliable D call. The germline CDR1 and CDR2 sequences are PRHDT and FYEKMQ (reference sequence). V lost 1 base to trimming and J lost 4 bases, with 9 bases between them. This CDR3 is built from 14 residues. CDR3 sequence: CASSLDYFSDTQYF. The CDR3 DNA follows: TGTGCCAGCAGCTTAGACTATTTTTCAGATACGCAGTATTTT.

The chain carries TRBV20-1 and TRBJ1-4; D remains ambiguous. The V gene lost 1 base and the J gene lost 7 bases, with 16 bases spanning the gap. The CDR3 runs 15 residues. Germline V gives CDR1 DFQATT, CDR2 SNEGSKA (reference sequence). CDR3 bases: TGCAGTGCTAGAGGGAATCCCATTCGTGGTGAAAAACTGTTTTTT. This codes for CSARGNPIRGEKLFF.

This clonotype was observed once. This clone may be a read error of a much larger clone one base away. The chain couples TRBV2 to TRBJ1-2; weak D call: TRBD1 (5 bases). The CDR3 spans 13 residues. CDR1 is SNHLY and CDR2 is FYNNEI in the germline V gene. Written as DNA, the CDR3 is TGTACCAGCAGGAAAGACAGTAACTATGGCTACACCTTC. This gives the protein CTSRKDSNYGYTF.

This clonotype was detected ten times or more. The chain combines TRBV29-1 with TRBJ2-3, with D perhaps matching TRBD2 (6 bases). V was trimmed by 6 bases and J by 9 bases, leaving 19 bases between them. CDR1 is SQVTM, CDR2 ANQGSEA, per germline. The CDR3 runs 13 residues. Here the CDR3 reads CSVRMGGRPTQYF. CDR3 DNA sequence: TGCAGCGTAAGGATGGGGGGACGTCCGACGCAGTATTTT.

This clonotype came up a few times. The chain is built from TRBV28 and TRBJ2-3, with D tentatively TRBD1 or TRBD2 (6 bases each). V was clipped by 3 bases and J by 1 base, with 20 bases between them. CDR1 is MDHEN and CDR2 is SYDVKM in the germline V gene. The CDR3 sequence is 18 residues long. The CDR3 region is CASSLKGGLRRGTDTQYF. The CDR3 coding sequence is TGTGCCAGCAGTTTGAAGGGGGGACTGCGTAGGGGCACAGATACGCAGTATTTT.

This clonotype was found many times. The chain is built from TRBV11-2 and TRBJ2-7; weak D call: TRBD1 (6 bases). This CDR3 comprises 14 residues. Germline V gives CDR1 SGHAT, CDR2 FQNNGV. The V and J ends lost 2 bases and 1 base respectively, with 9 bases between them. CDR3 loop: CASSLSQGSYEQYV. The CDR3 DNA reads as TGTGCCAGCAGCTTAAGTCAGGGGTCCTACGAGCAGTACGTC.

The chain couples TRBV24-1 to TRBJ2-2, with D possibly matching TRBD1 (5 bases). CDR1 KGHDR and CDR2 SFDVKD come from the germline V gene. V lost 6 bases and J lost 6, with 13 bases in between. The CDR3 contains 14 residues. The CDR3 region is CATSPGKVAGELFF. The DNA of the CDR3 is TGTGCCACCAGTCCAGGGAAAGTGGCCGGGGAGCTGTTTTTT.

This chain connects TRBV29-1 to TRBJ1-2; D ambiguous. Trimming cost V 5 bases and J 8 bases, with 15 bases left between them. Germline V gene sequence: CDR1 SQVTM, CDR2 ANQGSEA. There are 12 residues in the CDR3. Written as DNA, the CDR3 is TGCAGCGTTCTAGAAGGGCCGGGGGGCTACACCTTC. Amino acid sequence: CSVLEGPGGYTF.

This rearrangement joins TRBV20-1 to TRBJ1-1; possibly TRBD1 for D (5 bases). CDR3 length: 15 amino acids. The V end was cut by 4 bases, the J end by 0 bases, with 15 bases between. CDR1 DFQATT and CDR2 SNEGSKA come from the germline V gene (reference sequence). The CDR3 sequence is CSATYGRDLNTEAFF. CDR3 coding DNA: TGCAGTGCTACTTACGGCCGGGACTTGAACACTGAAGCTTTCTTT.

This clonotype has at least ten counts. This chain joins TRBV3-1 and TRBJ1-5; D is unclear. Per germline, CDR1 LGHDT and CDR2 YNNKEL (reference sequence). The V end lost 0 bases, the J end lost 4 bases, and 4 bases lay between the germline ends. This CDR3 is 13 amino acids long. The CDR3 spells CASSQDRNQPQHF. CDR3 DNA sequence: TGTGCCAGCAGCCAAGATCGGAATCAGCCCCAGCATTTT.

The chain recombines TRBV6-4 with TRBJ2-3; 7 bases match TRBD1. Germline CDR1 and CDR2: MRHNA and SNTAGT. This CDR3 is 15 amino acids long. The trim removed 4 bases at V and 0 bases at J, leaving 4 bases unmatched. This CDR3 reads CASSAGQSSTDTQYF. CDR3 coding DNA: TGTGCCAGCAGTGCGGGACAGTCTAGCACAGATACGCAGTATTTT.

This clonotype was seen a handful of times. The chain is built from TRBV12-3 or TRBV12-4 and TRBJ2-1; either TRBD1 or TRBD2 may fit D (5 bases each). CDR3 size: 14 residues. Deletions cut 5 bases from V and 8 bases from J, with 16 bases between. The CDR3 reads CASSTGTAHDEQFF. The CDR3 DNA reads as TGTGCCAGCAGTACCGGGACGGCCCACGATGAGCAGTTCTTC.

The chain joins TRBV28 to TRBJ2-5; 9 bases agree with TRBD1. This CDR3 contains 15 residues. Germline loops: CDR1 MDHEN, CDR2 SYDVKM. The junction had 5 bases not matched to a gene; V was cut back by 2 bases and J by 4 bases. The CDR3 sequence: CASSLAGQGRETQYF. The CDR3 nucleotides are TGTGCCAGCAGTTTAGCGGGACAGGGACGAGAGACCCAGTACTTC.

This clonotype occurred a few times. In DNA form, the CDR3 reads TGCGCCAGCAGCTTGAGGGCTTCGAACACCGGGGAGCTGTTTTTT. Amino acid sequence: CASSLRASNTGELFF. The gene calls are TRBV5-1 and TRBJ2-2; D is uncertain. The ends were cut back, 1 base at V and 0 bases at J, with 7 bases in the middle. The CDR3 extends over 15 amino acids. Germline V gene lookup returns CDR1 SGHRS and CDR2 YFSETQ.

This rearrangement joins TRBV12-3 or TRBV12-4 to TRBJ2-6; 8 nucleotides agree with TRBD1. V dropped 6 bases and J dropped 4; count of bases not matched to a gene: 5. CDR3 length: 15 residues. The CDR3 loop reads CASRPGGAGANVLTF. CDR3 nucleotide sequence: TGTGCCAGCAGACCAGGGGGCGCCGGGGCCAACGTCCTGACTTTC.

The rearrangement joins TRBV25-1 to TRBJ1-2; tentatively, D is TRBD1 (5 bases). Germline V lookup: CDR1 MGHDK, CDR2 SYGVNS. The CDR3 is made up of 14 amino acids. Trimming took 2 bases from V and 4 from J, leaving 11 bases between them. In DNA form, the CDR3 reads TGTGCCAGCAGTGAAGGACGGGACCTCTATGGCTACACCTTC. Its protein is CASSEGRDLYGYTF.

This clonotype came up a few times. In DNA, the CDR3 is TGTGCCAGCAGTGATAAGGGACGCTTCGATACGCAGTATTTT. The encoded protein is CASSDKGRFDTQYF. The chain recombines TRBV6-1 with TRBJ2-3, with D perhaps given as TRBD1 or TRBD2 (5 bases each). There are 14 residues in the CDR3. Germline V gene sequence: CDR1 MNHNS, CDR2 SASEGT. The germline V and J ends were trimmed by 3 bases and 6 bases, with 13 bases remaining between them.

This clonotype has more than one count but fewer than ten. This chain connects TRBV5-6 to TRBJ2-1, with D possibly being TRBD1 or TRBD2 (5 bases each). With 4 bases removed from V and 0 bases from J, the gap between germline ends came to 14 bases. Germline CDR1 reads SGHDT; CDR2 reads YYEEEE. The CDR3 length is 16 residues. CDR3 amino acids: CASSRGPSSSYNEQFF. The CDR3 nucleotides read TGTGCCAGCAGCCGGGGACCTTCGAGCTCCTACAATGAGCAGTTCTTC.

This clonotype was counted at least ten times. This chain connects TRBV6-5 to TRBJ1-2; D possibly corresponds to TRBD1 (5 bases). With 4 bases removed from V and 8 bases from J, the gap between germline ends came to 20 bases. The length of the CDR3 is 15 residues. CDR1 and CDR2 from the germline V gene are MNHEY and SVGAGI. CDR3 in DNA: TGTGCCAGCAGTTCCAGCCCCGGGGGGGTTGGCGGCTACACCTTC. Translated: CASSSSPGGVGGYTF.

This clonotype has only a few counts. The chain employs TRBV3-1 and TRBJ2-2; D may be TRBD1 (5 bases). Trimming removed 4 bases from V and 2 bases from J, with 8 bases in between. From germline, CDR1 is LGHDT and CDR2 YNNKEL (reference sequence). CDR3 length equals 14 residues. The DNA for the CDR3 is TGTGCCAGCAGCCCCAGGGCCAACACCGGGGAGCTGTTTTTT. It specifies CASSPRANTGELFF.

The chain links TRBV6-6 to TRBJ1-2; TRBD1 matches 8 bases. V gave up 1 base and J gave up 8 bases; unmatched junction bases: 3. CDR3 size: 13 residues. The V gene's germline CDR1 is MNHNY and CDR2 SVGAGI (reference sequence). The CDR3 reads CASSYYTGGGYTF. The CDR3 nucleotides read TGTGCCAGCAGTTACTACACAGGGGGGGGCTACACCTTC.